This T cell receptor (beta chain) was captured in a study of blood T cells in healthy people across ages. V shed 2 bases, J shed 5 bases, and the junction held 13 bases outside the gene matches. This CDR3 is 18 amino acids long. Germline V lookup: CDR1 MNHEY, CDR2 SVGAGI. A J-beta primer mix and a sample-barcoded 5' primer were used in a second PCR of roughly 6 to 11 cycles. TCRdb re-analysed the 5' RACE reads in MiXCR, keeping a single row per CDR3 protein. The repertoire holds approximately 1,700,000 distinct CDR3 sequences, with 35% to 50% as singletons. This TCR derives from a human donor in good health. The sample consisted of blood. The chain recombines TRBV6-5 with TRBJ2-5; TRBD2 aligns across 11 bases. The CDR3 sequence: CASSYAGRTSGGLETQYF. The DNA for the CDR3 is TGTGCCAGCAGTTACGCCGGTCGAACTAGCGGGGGTTTGGAGACCCAGTACTTC.